Sequencing of this T cell receptor (beta chain) was carried out in a study of a mutant IDH1 vaccine in newly diagnosed glioma (dated by TCRdb to 2020 to 2023). Study-wide context: Across visits V03 through V10, patients got a total of eight vaccinations, given in weeks 1, 3, 5, 7, 11, 15, 19 and 23. Of the approximately 33 treated patients, about 62% were male and around 40% were female, and a mean age of roughly 40 years was recorded. Longitudinal TCRB deep sequencing was performed for some 25 treated patients wherever samples were available for exploratory analyses. Peripheral blood was collected at six visits: V03 (baseline), V05, V07, V10, V12 and V13. Before enrollment, patients had received standard therapy of radiotherapy alone, temozolomide alone, or radiochemotherapy with temozolomide; most received the combination. Vaccination began 4-6 weeks after radiotherapy alone, or alongside temozolomide cycles in the chemotherapy-containing groups. The paper's findings and limits, for the study overall: Pseudoprogression seemed to be unrelated to changes in the top peripheral T cell clonotypes found by TCRB sequencing. Immune responses induced by the vaccine were seen in over 80% of patients across multiple MHC alleles. According to the authors, sample limitations meant that analyses of patient blood samples could not be reproduced. PBMC samples for TCRB deep sequencing were selected based on availability.

The library was generated by the immunoSEQ multiplex PCR assay. The hsTCRB Kit was used according to the manufacturer's protocol to amplify rearranged TCR beta chain sequences. TCRB libraries were sequenced on an Illumina MiSeq. The study's own analysis went as follows. The kit vendor's proprietary platform handled demultiplexing, trimming and gene mapping. As stored in TCRdb, this immuneACCESS dataset retains in-frame rearrangements with V and J assigned. A fraction of the clones does not appear; measured against another copy, unresolved V genes explain less than half of the discrepancy, and the remainder lacks a known reason. The V and J calls and the clone size are those of that table, but D and trimming were determined from the DNA. Counted in this sample were fewer than 75,000 clones; about 81% of them appeared once. The leading ten clones occupy around 8.3% of the sample. Of note for this clone: Its target antigen remains unknown. Qualities for individual bases were not recorded, and no much larger clone is one base off.

The sample's time point label, decoded: week 11, during vaccination. Each vaccine dose was 300 ug of a 20-mer mutant IDH1 peptide in Montanide, given subcutaneously with topical imiquimod. Donors had newly diagnosed WHO grade 3 or 4 IDH1-mutant astrocytomas with loss of nuclear ATRX. The samples were drawn from NOA16, a multicentre, single-arm, open-label phase I trial in Germany that tested a mutant IDH1 peptide vaccine in humans for the first time. Genomic DNA for TCRB sequencing was isolated from EDTA blood with the DNeasy Blood and Tissue Kit. CDR1 and CDR2, looked up from the germline V gene (reference sequence), are SEHNR and FQNEAQ. Trimmed from V: 2 bases; trimmed from J: 6 bases; junction bases lacking a gene match: 7. The CDR3 goes from the cysteine to the phenylalanine over 15 residues. CDR3 DNA only is kept here, 45 bases in frame from base 1.

This specimen consisted of PBMCs, obtained from a glioma patient whose treatment included an IDH1 peptide vaccine. This clonotype was obtained from a woman aged 50 to 65 with glioma. The chain was built from TRBV7-9 and TRBJ2-3; TRBD2 agrees with 8 junctional bases. The nucleotide sequence is given as TGTGCCAGCAGCTTACTAGCGGGCAACCCGGATACGCAGTATTTT. Its protein reads: CASSLLAGNPDTQYF.